This T cell receptor (beta chain) comes out of a study of blood T cells in healthy people across ages. With a J-beta primer mix and a sample-barcoded 5' primer, a second PCR ran about 6 to 11 cycles. All samples gave at least 2.5 million CDR3-containing paired-end reads. TCRdb re-derived calls from the 5' RACE reads in MiXCR, one entry per CDR3 protein. The sample shows 1.5 million to 1.9 million distinct CDR3 sequences, 35% to 45% of them seen only once. Looked up from germline, CDR1 is LGHDT and CDR2 is YNNKEL (reference sequence). Trimming left V 0 bases short and J 0 bases short, with 15 bases between. The CDR3 runs 17 residues.

The V gene is TRBV3-1, the J gene TRBJ2-7; no clear D. Material for sequencing was blood. This receptor was taken from a woman between 18 and 29 years old in good health. CDR3 amino acids: CASSQEKATDRSYEQYF. CDR3 coding DNA: TGTGCCAGCAGCCAAGAAAAGGCCACAGATCGCTCCTACGAGCAGTACTTC.